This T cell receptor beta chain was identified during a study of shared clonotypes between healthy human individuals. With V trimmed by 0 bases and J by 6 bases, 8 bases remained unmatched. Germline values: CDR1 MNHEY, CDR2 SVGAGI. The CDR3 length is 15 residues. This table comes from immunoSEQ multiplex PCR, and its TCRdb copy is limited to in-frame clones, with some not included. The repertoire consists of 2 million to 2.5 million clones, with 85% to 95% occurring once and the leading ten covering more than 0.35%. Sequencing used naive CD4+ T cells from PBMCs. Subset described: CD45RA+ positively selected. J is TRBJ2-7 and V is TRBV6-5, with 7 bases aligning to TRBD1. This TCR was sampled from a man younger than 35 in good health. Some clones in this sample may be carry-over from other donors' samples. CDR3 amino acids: CASSYSTTGSGEQYF. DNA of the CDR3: TGTGCCAGCAGTTACTCGACGACAGGGTCGGGCGAGCAGTACTTC.